What follows are 26 T cell receptor beta chains derived from one specimen sequenced in a study of T cell changes during pregnancy in multiple sclerosis. Here immunoSEQ multiplex PCR was the method, and the copy in TCRdb shows in-frame clones only, minus some. The sample holds over 60,000 clones; approximately 92% are singletons and the top ten take under 1.3%. The starting material was peripheral blood, obtained in the first trimester of pregnancy. The source is a female donor with multiple sclerosis, enrolled in a pregnancy study.

This rearrangement joins TRBV28 to TRBJ2-5; 10 bases align to TRBD1. CDR1 is MDHEN and CDR2 is SYDVKM in the germline V gene. The CDR3 length is 15 residues. Trimming removed 3 bases from V and 7 bases from J; junction bases left unmatched: 8. CDR3 DNA: TGTGCCAGCAGTTTCCCTCCGGGACAGGGGACGACCCAGTACTTC. Its translation is CASSFPPGQGTTQYF.

This chain uses TRBV2 with TRBJ2-2, with D perhaps matching TRBD2 (6 bases). The germline V and J ends were trimmed by 10 bases and 1 base, with 13 bases remaining between them. This CDR3 is built from 14 residues. The germline gives CDR1 SNHLY, CDR2 FYNNEI. The DNA for the CDR3 is TGTGCCATCCCGTTGGGGGGGAACACCGGGGAGCTGTTTTTT. Translation: CAIPLGGNTGELFF.

The chain carries TRBV7-8 and TRBJ1-3; TRBD1 might be the D (5 bases). The germline V and J ends were trimmed by 1 base and 3 bases, with 7 bases remaining between them. The germline V gene has CDR1 SGHVS and CDR2 FQNEAQ. The CDR3 extends over 14 amino acids. The CDR3 loop reads CASSLVGGGNTIYF. Written as DNA, the CDR3 is TGTGCCAGCAGCTTAGTCGGGGGTGGAAACACCATATATTTT.

The V call is TRBV5-1, the J call TRBJ1-2; no definite D call. This CDR3 has 12 residues. The V gene's germline CDR1 is SGHRS and CDR2 YFSETQ. The V end lost 4 bases, the J end lost 6 bases, and 10 bases lay between the germline ends. The CDR3 sequence is CASSSGMDGYTF. The CDR3 region has the DNA TGCGCCAGCAGCAGCGGGATGGATGGCTACACCTTC.

J is TRBJ2-1 and V is TRBV29-1, with 9 bases lining up with TRBD2. This CDR3 comprises 16 residues. V was pared by 1 base and J by 4 bases, with 8 bases of the junction left unmatched. Germline V gene data show CDR1 as SQVTM and CDR2 as ANQGSEA. Here the CDR3 reads CSVEGLAGIQYNEQFF. CDR3 DNA: TGCAGCGTTGAAGGGCTAGCGGGGATACAATACAATGAGCAGTTCTTC.

V usage is TRBV7-3 and J usage is TRBJ2-5; 7 bases align to TRBD1. CDR1 is SGHTA and CDR2 is FQGTGA in the germline V gene. V dropped 4 bases and J dropped 5; count of bases not matched to a gene: 4. This CDR3 region has 13 residues. CDR3 in amino acids: CASSYRGSETQYF. CDR3 coding DNA: TGTGCCAGCAGCTACAGGGGAAGCGAGACCCAGTACTTC.

The chain links TRBV19 to TRBJ2-7; TRBD1 matches 8 bases. The ends lost 5 bases at V and 1 base at J; junction bases unmatched: 7. The CDR3 length is 15 residues. The germline gives CDR1 LNHDA, CDR2 SQIVND (reference sequence). The CDR3 nucleotides are TGTGCCAGTAGTGCACGACAGGGGAATTCCTACGAGCAGTACTTC. The encoded protein is CASSARQGNSYEQYF.

The chain combines TRBV19 with TRBJ1-5; D unresolved. V was shortened by 0 bases and J by 5 bases, with 8 bases between the two germline ends. Germline CDR1 is LNHDA and CDR2 is SQIVND (reference sequence). The CDR3 has 14 residues. The CDR3 DNA is TGTGCCAGTAGTATAGATCTCGGTTATCAGCCCCAGCATTTT. It yields the protein CASSIDLGYQPQHF. Full variable domain (rest looked up from reference TRBV19 and TRBJ1-5): DGGITQSPKYLFRKEGQNVTLSCEQNLNHDAMYWYRQDPGQGLRLIYYSQIVNDFQKGDIAEGYSVSREKKESFPLTVTSAQKNPTAFYLCASSIDLGYQPQHFGDGTRLSIL.

This chain links TRBV5-4 with TRBJ2-5; TRBD2 might be the D (6 bases). Per germline, CDR1 SGHNT and CDR2 YYREEE (reference sequence). Deletions cut 0 bases from V and 5 bases from J, with 11 bases between. The CDR3 runs 14 residues. CDR3 sequence (DNA): TGTGCCAGCAGCTTGGGGGGGGTTCCGGAGACCCAGTACTTC. As protein: CASSLGGVPETQYF.

V gene TRBV9 combines with J gene TRBJ1-1, with TRBD1 matching 9 bases. The CDR3 loop spans 14 amino acids. CDR1 is SGDLS, CDR2 YYNGEE, per germline. Trimming at V came to 0 bases and at J to 10 bases, leaving 7 bases not matched to a gene. CDR3 amino acids: CASSVATGGSVAFF. In DNA, the CDR3 is TGTGCCAGCAGCGTAGCGACAGGGGGTTCGGTAGCTTTCTTT.

As for this clone: The same CDR3 can be traced to other DNA sequences in this sample. The J gene is TRBJ2-2, the V gene TRBV2; the D is unclear. Germline V gene lookup returns CDR1 SNHLY and CDR2 FYNNEI. The ends were cut back, 6 bases at V and 2 bases at J, with 10 bases in the middle. The CDR3 has 14 amino acids. CDR3 amino acids: CASSRLTNTGELFF. The CDR3 nucleotides read TGTGCCAGCAGCAGACTTACTAACACCGGGGAGCTGTTTTTT.

The V call is TRBV27, the J call TRBJ2-1; 7 nucleotides match TRBD1. The CDR3 consists of 16 residues. Germline CDR1 and CDR2: MNHEY and SMNVEV (reference sequence). V lost 5 bases to trimming and J lost 6 bases; unmatched junction nucleotides: 13. The CDR3 bases are TGTGCCAGCAGTCCACCACGAGACAGGGAACGCAATGAGCAGTTCTTC. Residues: CASSPPRDRERNEQFF.

This clone was seen only once. The chain links TRBV10-2 to TRBJ2-3; TRBD1 is a possible D gene (6 bases). The germline V and J ends were trimmed by 6 bases and 0 bases, with 13 bases remaining between them. This CDR3 spans 15 amino acids. CDR1 WSHSY and CDR2 SAAADI come from the germline V gene. The CDR3 is CASRAWGQSTDTQYF. As DNA, the CDR3 is TGCGCCAGCAGGGCATGGGGGCAGAGCACAGATACGCAGTATTTT.

J is TRBJ2-3 and V is TRBV7-8; D gene unclear. CDR3 size: 14 residues. Germline CDR1 and CDR2: SGHVS and FQNEAQ. Trimming stripped 5 bases from V and 5 bases from J, with 14 bases between. This chain's CDR3 is CASSPERAGDTQYF. The CDR3 DNA follows: TGTGCCAGCAGCCCCGAGCGCGCCGGAGATACGCAGTATTTT.

The chain couples TRBV28 to TRBJ2-5; 7 positions agree with TRBD2. The CDR3 is made up of 15 amino acids. The V gene end was trimmed by 5 bases and the J gene end by 2 bases; junction bases not matched to a gene: 8. Germline loops: CDR1 MDHEN, CDR2 SYDVKM. The CDR3 DNA reads TGTGCCAGCAGTCCGATCCGGGGGGAGCAAGAGACCCAGTACTTC. Translated, it gives CASSPIRGEQETQYF.

The genes are TRBV5-1 and TRBJ2-5; maybe TRBD2 (5 bases). This CDR3 comprises 16 residues. Looked up from germline, CDR1 is SGHRS and CDR2 is YFSETQ. V lost 0 bases and J lost 0, with 12 bases in between. CDR3 DNA sequence: TGCGCCAGCAGCTTGGAGTTGAGGGCCCACCAAGAGACCCAGTACTTC. It codes for CASSLELRAHQETQYF.

This chain joins TRBV5-1 and TRBJ1-5; tentative D call: TRBD1 (5 bases). This CDR3 comprises 18 residues. CDR1 is SGHRS, CDR2 YFSETQ, per germline. The V gene lost 0 bases and the J gene lost 1 base, with 17 bases spanning the gap. Written as DNA, the CDR3 is TGCGCCAGCAGCTTGGGGGACCGGGAGCTTAACAGCAATCAGCCCCAGCATTTT. It translates to CASSLGDRELNSNQPQHF.

The V gene is TRBV2, the J gene TRBJ2-7; 10 nucleotides line up with TRBD2. Trimming cost V 7 bases and J 3 bases; bases outside gene matches: 6. Germline assignment: CDR1 SNHLY and CDR2 FYNNEI. The CDR3 runs 14 residues. CDR3 DNA sequence: TGTGCCAGCAACCGACTAGCGGGCGACTACGAGCAGTACTTC. This encodes CASNRLAGDYEQYF.

The V gene is TRBV2, the J gene TRBJ2-5, with 7 bases aligning to TRBD2. With 5 bases clipped from V and 0 bases from J, the junction kept 3 bases outside the gene matches. CDR3 length equals 14 residues. Germline CDR1 and CDR2: SNHLY and FYNNEI. In nucleotides, the CDR3 is TGTGCCAGCAGTCTAGCGGTGTACCAAGAGACCCAGTACTTC. It encodes CASSLAVYQETQYF. Full variable domain (outside the CDR3, taken from reference TRBV2 and TRBJ2-5): EPEVTQTPSHQVTQMGQEVILRCVPISNHLYFYWYRQILGQKVEFLVSFYNNEISEKSEIFDDQFSVERPDGSNFTLKIRSTKLEDSAMYFCASSLAVYQETQYFGPGTRLLVL.

The rearrangement joins TRBV5-1 to TRBJ2-2; 8 bases are shared with TRBD1. The V gene's germline CDR1 is SGHRS and CDR2 YFSETQ. With 4 bases clipped from V and 2 bases from J, the junction kept 4 bases outside the gene matches. The length of the CDR3 is 15 residues. CDR3 nucleotide sequence: TGCGCCAGCAGCGGGACAGGAGATAACACCGGGGAGCTGTTTTTT. It yields the protein CASSGTGDNTGELFF.

The V call is TRBV4-1, the J call TRBJ2-7, with TRBD1 matching 10 bases. The CDR3 has 14 amino acids. After removal of 3 bases from V and 5 bases from J, the junction contained 4 bases not matched to a gene. The germline V gene encodes CDR1 MGHRA and CDR2 YSYEKL. The CDR3 spells CASSQAGTGDEQYF. CDR3 coding DNA: TGCGCCAGCAGCCAGGCCGGGACAGGGGACGAGCAGTACTTC.

In this sample, this clone turned up once. The CDR3: CASSLGQPYEQYF. The CDR3 DNA sequence: TGTGCCAGCAGTCTTGGACAGCCCTACGAGCAGTACTTC. V gene TRBV28 combines with J gene TRBJ2-7; possibly TRBD1 for D (6 bases). CDR1 and CDR2 from the germline V gene are MDHEN and SYDVKM. This CDR3 spans 13 amino acids. V gave up 5 bases and J gave up 2 bases, with 10 bases separating them.

This clone has a single count. The rearrangement uses TRBV9 and TRBJ1-1; perhaps TRBD1 as D (5 bases). The length of the CDR3 is 15 residues. The germline V gene has CDR1 SGDLS and CDR2 YYNGEE. V was pared by 0 bases and J by 9 bases, with 18 bases between. The CDR3 sequence: CASSVEGRAPGKAFF. The CDR3 DNA follows: TGTGCCAGCAGCGTAGAGGGCAGGGCCCCAGGCAAAGCTTTCTTT.

This sequence joins TRBV30 and TRBJ2-5, with 7 bases fitting TRBD1. The junction had 11 bases not matched to a gene; V was cut back by 5 bases and J by 5 bases. The CDR3 length is 14 residues. Germline lookup yields CDR1 GTSNPN and CDR2 SVGIG (reference sequence). CDR3 protein: CAWGRRQGRETQYF. The CDR3 region has the DNA TGTGCCTGGGGTCGAAGACAGGGACGCGAGACCCAGTACTTC.

This clone was picked up a small number of times. The chain links TRBV7-9 to TRBJ2-1, with TRBD2 identical over 12 bases. CDR3 length: 13 amino acids. Germline lookup yields CDR1 SEHNR and CDR2 FQNEAQ (reference sequence). J was trimmed by 7 bases and V by 8 bases; bases with no gene match: 3. The CDR3 reads CASRLAGENEQFF. Here the CDR3 DNA reads TGTGCCAGCCGACTAGCGGGAGAGAATGAGCAGTTCTTC. Full variable domain (missing parts from reference TRBV7-9 and TRBJ2-1): DTGVSQNPRHKITKRGQNVTFRCDPISEHNRLYWYRQTLGQGPEFLTYFQNEAQLEKSRLLSDRFSAERPKGSFSTLEIQRTEQGDSAMYLCASRLAGENEQFFGPGTRLTVL.

The chain links TRBV7-9 to TRBJ1-1; 7 nucleotides align to TRBD1. V lost 5 bases and J lost 6; bases outside the gene matches: 9. The CDR3 loop spans 14 amino acids. Germline loops: CDR1 SEHNR, CDR2 FQNEAQ (reference sequence). In DNA, the CDR3 is TGTGCCAGCAGCGCAGACAGGGTCATCCCTGAAGCTTTCTTT. Translating gives CASSADRVIPEAFF.